This TCR beta chain is drawn from a study of human T cells and chemical hapten exposure. Whole-study results and caveats: DPC sensitization produced no change in TCRs with frequency above 1 in 1000.

This clonotype was picked up many times. Its target is unknown. TCRdb fed the RACE reads into MiXCR, producing one record per CDR3 protein. The data contain about 95,000 distinct CDR3 sequences, about an eighth of them singletons. The time point is: patch test 2, 6 weeks after DPC sensitization. Regarding treatment: therapeutic diphenylcyclopropenone sensitization with weekly scalp DPC. The CDR3 spans 14 residues. With 3 bases removed from V and 2 bases from J, the gap between germline ends came to 11 bases. Germline V gene sequence: CDR1 SGDLS, CDR2 YYNGEE. The receptor comes from a woman aged 40 to 49 with alopecia areata. Some clones in this sample may be carry-over from other donors' samples. The sequencing here drew on whole blood, taken in connection with sensitization to the hapten diphenylcyclopropenone (DPC). The chain couples TRBV9 to TRBJ1-1; no firm D call. In DNA form, the CDR3 reads TGTGCCAGCAGCGCGCAGACGGGCAACACTGAAGCTTTCTTT. As protein: CASSAQTGNTEAFF.